Below, 27 T cell receptor beta chains from the same sample are listed, as sequenced in a study of blood T cells in healthy people across ages. The second PCR ran roughly 6 to 11 cycles with a sample-barcoded 5' primer and J-beta primers. A single record per CDR3 protein comes from TCRdb applying MiXCR to the 5' RACE reads. Of 1.2 million to 1.5 million distinct CDR3 sequences listed, around 42% are singletons. The sequencing sample was made of blood. The receptors stem from a woman aged 18-30 years in good health.

This chain connects TRBV2 to TRBJ2-3; 11 nucleotides line up with TRBD2. The V gene end was trimmed by 2 bases and the J gene end by 2 bases; junction bases not matched to a gene: 6. The CDR3 is made up of 17 amino acids. Germline V gene lookup returns CDR1 SNHLY and CDR2 FYNNEI. This CDR3 is CASSEWLAGGTTDTQYF. CDR3 nucleotide sequence: TGTGCCAGCAGTGAATGGCTAGCGGGAGGTACCACAGATACGCAGTATTTT.

This clonotype was picked up many times. The chain employs TRBV20-1 and TRBJ2-5; D uncertain. V dropped 3 bases and J dropped 2 bases, with 4 bases sitting between them. The CDR3 loop spans 11 amino acids. Per the germline V gene, CDR1 is DFQATT and CDR2 is SNEGSKA (reference sequence). CDR3 sequence reads: CSARVQETQYF. CDR3 coding DNA: TGCAGTGCTAGGGTTCAAGAGACCCAGTACTTC.

The chain uses TRBV16 and TRBJ2-7; D ambiguous. The CDR3 totals 14 residues. With 2 bases removed from V and 2 bases from J, the gap between germline ends came to 10 bases. The V gene's germline CDR1 is KGHSY and CDR2 FQNENV. CDR3 sequence reads: CASSQEEGPYEQYF. DNA of the CDR3: TGTGCCAGCAGCCAAGAGGAAGGGCCCTACGAGCAGTACTTC.

This clonotype was seen ten or more times. This chain links TRBV6-2 or TRBV6-3 with TRBJ2-7; maybe TRBD2 (6 bases). From germline, CDR1 is MNHEY and CDR2 SVGEGT. The CDR3 has 14 amino acids. Trimming removed 2 bases from V and 0 bases from J, with 8 bases in between. CDR3 nucleotides: TGTGCCAGCAGTTACGGCGGGGCCTCCTACGAGCAGTACTTC. This translates into CASSYGGASYEQYF.

The chain is built from TRBV6-1 and TRBJ2-3, with D hard to call. V lost 4 bases, J lost 1 base, and 12 bases lay in between. Per germline, CDR1 MNHNS and CDR2 SASEGT. The CDR3 extends over 15 amino acids. The CDR3 DNA reads TGTGCCAGCAGTGCCCGCGTGGGTGGCACAGATACGCAGTATTTT. Translating gives CASSARVGGTDTQYF.

The V and J genes are TRBV28 and TRBJ1-2; 7 bases are shared with TRBD1. Per the germline V gene, CDR1 is MDHEN and CDR2 is SYDVKM. CDR3 length equals 14 residues. J gave up 5 bases and V 2 bases, and 5 bases lay outside the gene matches. The CDR3 loop is CASSLTAGGYGYTF. CDR3 nucleotide sequence: TGTGCCAGCAGTTTAACGGCAGGGGGATATGGCTACACCTTC.

The chain is built from TRBV29-1 and TRBJ2-1; D gene uncertain. CDR3 length: 15 residues. Per germline, CDR1 SQVTM and CDR2 ANQGSEA. Trimming removed 6 bases at V and 0 bases at J, with 15 bases between. The chain's CDR3 is CSVPGTASSYNEQFF. The CDR3 region has the DNA TGCAGCGTGCCAGGCACCGCCAGCTCCTACAATGAGCAGTTCTTC.

This clonotype occurred many times. This sequence joins TRBV7-9 and TRBJ2-7; 8 bases line up with TRBD1. The germline V gene encodes CDR1 SEHNR and CDR2 FQNEAQ (reference sequence). The ends lost 5 bases at V and 6 bases at J; junction bases unmatched: 12. This CDR3 comprises 15 residues. In DNA, the CDR3 is TGTGCCAGCAGCCCCCTTTACTCTACAGGGGGCGAGCAGTACTTC. Translation: CASSPLYSTGGEQYF.

Only a few counts were recorded for this clonotype. The V call is TRBV6-2 or TRBV6-3, the J call TRBJ2-3, with unresolved D. Germline-derived CDR1 and CDR2 are MNHEY and SVGEGT. V lost 6 bases to trimming and J lost 1 base, with 11 bases between them. This CDR3 is 14 amino acids long. CDR3 in amino acids: CASSPEAGTDTQYF. CDR3 DNA sequence: TGTGCCAGCAGCCCTGAGGCGGGCACAGATACGCAGTATTTT.

V usage is TRBV15 and J usage is TRBJ2-5; D call uncertain. This CDR3 has 15 amino acids. Germline V gene sequence: CDR1 LNHNV, CDR2 YYDKDF (reference sequence). The ends were cut back, 0 bases at V and 0 bases at J, with 8 bases in the middle. CDR3 coding DNA: TGTGCCACCAGCAGAGAGGGCACCGACCAAGAGACCCAGTACTTC. This codes for CATSREGTDQETQYF.

The chain joins TRBV5-1 to TRBJ2-3; 12 positions agree with TRBD2. Germline V gives CDR1 SGHRS, CDR2 YFSETQ. The CDR3 contains 16 residues. Germline trimming cut 4 bases from V and 3 bases from J; bases unmatched to any gene: 6. CDR3 nucleotides: TGCGCCAGCAGCACAGGACTAGCGGGATTGACAGATACGCAGTATTTT. It specifies CASSTGLAGLTDTQYF. Full variable domain (missing parts from reference TRBV5-1 and TRBJ2-3): KAGVTQTPRYLIKTRGQQVTLSCSPISGHRSVSWYQQTPGQGLQFLFEYFSETQRNKGNFPGRFSGRQFSNSRSEMNVSTLELGDSALYLCASSTGLAGLTDTQYFGPGTRLTVL.

There are a few counts of this clonotype. This chain links TRBV7-6 with TRBJ2-7, with D maybe TRBD2 (5 bases). The CDR3 runs to 14 residues. CDR1 and CDR2 from the germline V gene are SGHVS and FNYEAQ. The V gene lost 5 bases and the J gene lost 3 bases, with 14 bases spanning the gap. The chain's CDR3 is CASSPQATNYEQYF. The CDR3 DNA is TGTGCCAGCAGCCCCCAGGCGACTAACTACGAGCAGTACTTC.

The V gene is TRBV4-3, the J gene TRBJ2-4; D is unresolved. The DNA matches TRBJ2-7 better at its end, which makes the J call doubtful. The germline gives CDR1 LGHNA, CDR2 YSLEER. There are 13 residues in the CDR3. The chain's CDR3 is CASSPAVEYEQYF. CDR3 bases: TGCGCCAGCAGCCCTGCGGTGGAGTACGAGCAGTACTTC.

This chain links TRBV12-3 or TRBV12-4 with TRBJ2-7, with TRBD1 identical over 8 bases. V was pared by 5 bases and J by 3 bases, with 12 bases of the junction left unmatched. The CDR3 consists of 16 residues. CDR3 coding DNA: TGTGCCAGCAGTCTGGCCTCCGGGACAGGACACTACGAGCAGTACTTC. It encodes CASSLASGTGHYEQYF.

This chain connects TRBV20-1 to TRBJ2-7, with 10 bases that match TRBD1. This CDR3 has 15 residues. Per germline, CDR1 DFQATT and CDR2 SNEGSKA (reference sequence). Trimming removed 3 bases from V and 0 bases from J; junction bases left unmatched: 5. CDR3 DNA sequence: TGCAGTGCTAGCACGGGACAGGGGAGCTCCTACGAGCAGTACTTC. Encoded protein: CSASTGQGSSYEQYF.

This clonotype was counted a few times. The chain couples TRBV7-9 to TRBJ1-2; D gene uncertain. CDR1 SEHNR and CDR2 FQNEAQ come from the germline V gene (reference sequence). The CDR3 has 15 amino acids. V lost 1 base, J lost 4 bases, and 13 bases lay in between. The chain's CDR3 is CASSLDNLKGYGYTF. The CDR3 DNA sequence: TGTGCCAGCAGCTTAGATAACCTTAAGGGCTATGGCTACACCTTC.

This chain connects TRBV7-3 to TRBJ2-1, with D maybe TRBD1 (6 bases). V shed 2 bases and J shed 8 bases, with 13 bases lying between them. The CDR3 length is 14 residues. Germline values: CDR1 SGHTA, CDR2 FQGTGA. The CDR3 loop is CASSLGVGADEQFF. The CDR3 DNA sequence: TGTGCCAGCAGCTTAGGTGTGGGGGCCGATGAGCAGTTCTTC.

A remark on this clonotype: At one end the junction does not follow the germline gene, possibly because of a read error. V and J are TRBV30 and TRBJ1-2, with 7 nucleotides matching TRBD1. The CDR3 runs 12 residues. Germline V gene lookup returns CDR1 GTSNPN and CDR2 SVGIG (reference sequence). The CDR3 sequence is CAGSQGVGGYTF. The CDR3 DNA reads TGTGCCGGGAGCCAGGGGGTAGGGGGCTACACCTTC.

The CDR3, as DNA: TGTGCCAGCAGCACCGGACCCGTGGGAGAGACCCAGTACTTC. As protein: CASSTGPVGETQYF. The chain employs TRBV11-2 and TRBJ2-5; unclear D gene. The CDR3 runs 14 residues. The V gene lost 5 bases and the J gene lost 4 bases, with 14 bases spanning the gap. CDR1 is SGHAT and CDR2 is FQNNGV in the germline V gene.

The chain has TRBV29-1 and TRBJ2-4, with TRBD1 identical over 7 bases. The V segment lost 6 bases and the J segment 6 bases; nucleotides outside the gene matches: 2. The CDR3 covers 11 residues. CDR1 and CDR2 (germline): SQVTM, ANQGSEA. CDR3: CSVGDRNIQYF. The CDR3 DNA sequence: TGCAGCGTCGGGGACAGAAACATTCAGTACTTC.

This chain uses TRBV3-1 with TRBJ2-7, with D possibly called TRBD1 or TRBD2 (6 bases each). In germline, CDR1 is LGHDT, CDR2 YNNKEL (reference sequence). The CDR3 covers 15 residues. Trimming pared 4 bases from V and 3 bases from J, leaving 16 bases between. The CDR3 sequence: CASSRAWGRGYEQYF. The CDR3 coding sequence is TGTGCCAGCAGCCGCGCCTGGGGGCGGGGCTACGAGCAGTACTTC.

The sample holds a few counts of this clonotype. This chain connects TRBV27 to TRBJ2-1, with D tentatively TRBD1 (6 bases). The germline gives CDR1 MNHEY, CDR2 SMNVEV (reference sequence). V was cut by 7 bases and J by 5 bases, with 21 bases left in between. This CDR3 is 16 amino acids long. The CDR3 DNA sequence: TGTGCCAGCACCTTCGGACTGGGTCGGGACAACAATGAGCAGTTCTTC. Translation gives CASTFGLGRDNNEQFF.

This clonotype was seen a few times. One junction end disagrees with the germline gene, perhaps due to a read error. The rearrangement joins TRBV25-1 to TRBJ2-5, with unresolved D. The CDR3 has 14 amino acids. Germline CDR1 and CDR2: MGHDK and SYGVNS. For the CDR3, the DNA is TGTGCCAGCAGTGACGGGCGGCTACAAGAGATCCAGTACTTC. It encodes CASSDGRLQEIQYF.

The chain carries TRBV21-1 and TRBJ2-5; the table assigns TRBD1, which was not confirmed against the DNA. TRBV21-1 is labeled a pseudogene. This CDR3 is built from 19 residues. CDR3 protein: CASSKGPTAGPPEEGTQYF. The DNA of the CDR3 is TGTGCCAGCAGCAAAGGCCCGACGGCGGGGCCGCCGGAGGAAGGGACCCAGTACTTC.

The rearrangement links TRBV25-1 to TRBJ2-1; possible D gene TRBD1, 5 bases. Germline CDR1 reads MGHDK; CDR2 reads SYGVNS. V lost 11 bases and J lost 1, with 15 bases in between. The CDR3 length is 14 residues. CDR3 residues: CAYPRAGSYNEQFF. Written as DNA, the CDR3 is TGTGCCTACCCTCGAGCAGGGTCCTACAATGAGCAGTTCTTC. Supplemented by reference TRBV25-1 and TRBJ2-1, the full variable domain reads EADIYQTPRYLVIGTGKKITLECSQTMGHDKMYWYQQDPGMELHLIHYSYGVNSTEKGDLSSESTVSRIRTEHFPLTLESARPSHTSQYLCAYPRAGSYNEQFFGPGTRLTVL.

This clonotype has just a few counts. The CDR3: CSARGGPVTDTQYF. The CDR3 nucleotides read TGCAGTGCTAGGGGGGGCCCCGTCACGGATACGCAGTATTTT. The rearrangement links TRBV20-1 to TRBJ2-3, with D tentatively TRBD1 or TRBD2 (6 bases each). The CDR3 is made up of 14 amino acids. Germline V lookup: CDR1 DFQATT, CDR2 SNEGSKA (reference sequence). Deletions cut 3 bases from V and 6 bases from J, with 16 bases between.

This clonotype showed up just a few times. This chain joins TRBV20-1 and TRBJ2-3, with 12 positions matching TRBD2. The CDR3 consists of 14 residues. CDR1 and CDR2 (germline): DFQATT, SNEGSKA (reference sequence). The V and J ends lost 2 bases and 5 bases, in that order; junction bases with no gene match: 2. CDR3 coding DNA: TGCAGTGCTAGACTAGCGGGAGGGGGAGATACGCAGTATTTT. Residues: CSARLAGGGDTQYF.